Listed below are T cell receptor beta chains from one sample, sequenced in a study of cytomegalovirus exposure and HLA in healthy donors. Sequenced by immunoSEQ multiplex PCR; TCRdb stores in-frame clones only, minus some. The repertoire table contains approximately 54,000 clones. The material sequenced was PBMCs. The origin of the receptors is a woman aged 40 to 55 in good health and CMV-seronegative. CDR3s include the opening cysteine and the closing phenylalanine or tryptophan. D genes are given only for firm matches. Not every row has a clone size; where given, it reads once, few, many or a size class.

abundance,len,v_gene,d_gene,j_gene,CDR3aa,CDR3nt
NA,17,TRBV5-6,NA,TRBJ1-1,CASSLAQGPGENTEAFF,TGTGCCAGCAGCTTGGCCCAGGGGCCAGGAGAGAACACTGAAGCTTTCTTT
NA,13,TRBV5-1,NA,TRBJ2-1,CASSHSFGAEQFF,TGCGCCAGCAGCCATTCCTTCGGAGCCGAGCAGTTCTTC
NA,12,TRBV29-1,NA,TRBJ1-1,CSVVSGNTEAFF,TGCAGCGTTGTCTCAGGGAACACTGAAGCTTTCTTT
NA,12,TRBV11-3,NA,TRBJ2-7,CASSLGVSEQYF,TGTGCCAGCAGCTTAGGAGTCTCCGAGCAGTACTTC
NA,13,TRBV9,NA,TRBJ2-1,CASSVDSNNEQFF,TGTGCCAGCAGCGTGGACAGCAACAATGAGCAGTTCTTC
NA,20,TRBV4-3,TRBD2,TRBJ2-1,CASSQGGVASGRSGDNEQFF,TGCGCCAGCAGCCAAGGGGGGGTGGCTAGCGGGAGAAGTGGGGACAATGAGCAGTTCTTC
NA,16,TRBV11-1,TRBD2,TRBJ2-2,CASRRGGALDTGELFF,TGTGCCAGCAGGCGGGGAGGGGCTCTCGACACCGGGGAGCTGTTTTTT
NA,17,TRBV4-3,NA,TRBJ2-3,CASSQGPGAGGTDTQYF,TGCGCCAGCAGCCAAGGGCCTGGGGCAGGGGGCACAGATACGCAGTATTTT
NA,11,TRBV28,NA,TRBJ1-2,CAIDSRYGYTF,TGTGCCATCGATTCCCGGTATGGCTACACCTTC
NA,15,TRBV28,TRBD1,TRBJ1-1,CASRPGGMTNTEAFF,TGTGCCAGCAGACCAGGGGGGATGACGAACACTGAAGCTTTCTTT
NA,15,TRBV6-5,NA,TRBJ1-6,CASSYSSQGNSPLHF,TGTGCCAGCAGTTACTCTTCCCAGGGTAATTCACCCCTCCACTTT
NA,13,TRBV30,NA,TRBJ1-4,CAWSAHRDGKLFF,TGTGCCTGGAGTGCCCACAGGGATGGAAAACTGTTTTTT
NA,12,TRBV6-1,NA,TRBJ1-2,CASRDNLFGYTF,TGTGCCAGCCGGGACAACCTTTTTGGCTACACCTTC
NA,16,TRBV18,NA,TRBJ2-3,CASPLEPRIGTDTQYF,TGTGCCAGCCCGCTAGAGCCTCGGATTGGCACAGATACGCAGTATTTT
NA,14,TRBV30,NA,TRBJ2-7,CAWSVRLQDHEQYF,TGTGCCTGGAGTGTACGGTTACAGGACCACGAGCAGTACTTC
NA,15,TRBV2,TRBD2,TRBJ2-3,CASSPGGRSTDTQYF,TGTGCCAGCTCTCCGGGCGGGAGGTCTACAGATACGCAGTATTTT
NA,14,TRBV30,NA,TRBJ1-5,CAWSMNRANQPQHF,TGTGCCTGGAGTATGAACAGGGCAAATCAGCCCCAGCATTTT
NA,15,TRBV27,TRBD1,TRBJ2-7,CASRRNGQGAYEQYF,TGTGCCAGCAGAAGAAACGGACAGGGGGCCTACGAGCAGTACTTC
NA,12,TRBV5-4,NA,TRBJ1-1,CASSSDTTEAFF,TGTGCCAGCAGCTCAGACACCACTGAAGCTTTCTTT
NA,13,TRBV5-1,NA,TRBJ2-7,CASSLTASYEQYF,TGCGCCAGCAGCCTGACAGCCTCCTACGAGCAGTACTTC
NA,16,TRBV5-1,TRBD2,TRBJ2-7,CASSLAGGRAFPEQYF,TGCGCCAGCAGCTTGGCTGGCGGGAGGGCCTTCCCCGAGCAGTACTTC
NA,16,TRBV10-3,TRBD1,TRBJ2-2,CAISSGTGENTGELFF,TGTGCCATCAGCTCCGGGACAGGGGAAAACACCGGGGAGCTGTTTTTT
medium-sized,14,TRBV6-1,TRBD1,TRBJ2-7,CASSDVTGAYEQYF,TGTGCCAGCAGTGACGTTACAGGGGCCTACGAGCAGTACTTC
NA,15,TRBV5-8,NA,TRBJ1-3,CASSLGSGSGNTIYF,TGTGCCAGCAGCTTGGGGTCAGGCTCTGGAAACACCATATATTTT
NA,15,TRBV28,TRBD1,TRBJ1-2,CARTGQGVRGYGYTF,TGTGCCAGGACGGGACAGGGGGTTCGGGGCTATGGCTACACCTTC
NA,11,TRBV19,NA,TRBJ2-3,CASRRSDTQYF,TGTGCCAGTAGACGGTCAGATACGCAGTATTTT
NA,14,TRBV6-5,NA,TRBJ1-4,CASALGGAREKLFF,TGTGCCAGCGCCCTGGGGGGGGCGCGTGAAAAACTGTTTTTT
NA,13,TRBV19,NA,TRBJ1-5,CASSITVNQPQHF,TGTGCCAGTAGTATAACGGTCAATCAGCCCCAGCATTTT
NA,15,TRBV19,NA,TRBJ1-2,CASSTHDRPNYGYTF,TGTGCCAGTAGTACCCACGACAGGCCGAACTATGGCTACACCTTC
NA,14,TRBV7-8,TRBD1,TRBJ2-7,CASSPAGQDYEQYF,TGTGCCAGCAGCCCGGCGGGACAGGATTACGAGCAGTACTTC
NA,14,TRBV13,NA,TRBJ2-7,CASSLGPVAYEQYF,TGTGCCAGCAGCTTAGGCCCCGTAGCCTACGAGCAGTACTTC
NA,15,TRBV6-5,NA,TRBJ2-7,CASSYSSDSSYEQYF,TGTGCCAGCAGTTACTCGTCGGACAGCTCCTACGAGCAGTACTTC
NA,15,TRBV25-1,NA,TRBJ1-3,CASSDSKGSGNTIYF,TGTGCCAGCAGTGATAGTAAGGGGTCTGGAAACACCATATATTTT
NA,15,TRBV29-1,NA,TRBJ1-3,CSVEDLAGSGNTIYF,TGCAGCGTTGAAGATCTAGCGGGCTCTGGAAACACCATATATTTT
NA,15,TRBV4-1,NA,TRBJ2-7,CASSQERGQIDEQYF,TGCGCCAGCAGCCAAGAGCGGGGACAGATCGACGAGCAGTACTTC
NA,12,TRBV27,NA,TRBJ1-3,CASMGPGNTIYF,TGTGCCAGCATGGGCCCCGGAAACACCATATATTTT
NA,11,TRBV20-1,NA,TRBJ2-7,CSASMEYEQYF,TGCAGTGCTAGTATGGAGTACGAGCAGTACTTC
NA,16,TRBV6-5,TRBD1,TRBJ1-1,CASSYIGQGLNTEAFF,TGTGCCAGCAGTTACATCGGACAGGGTCTGAACACTGAAGCTTTCTTT
NA,14,TRBV6-5,NA,TRBJ1-2,CASSYSAGPRGYTF,TGTGCCAGCAGTTACTCGGCGGGGCCGCGTGGCTACACCTTC
NA,15,TRBV7-9,NA,TRBJ2-3,CASSFRDWGTDTQYF,TGTGCCAGCAGCTTCCGGGACTGGGGCACAGATACGCAGTATTTT
NA,15,TRBV18,TRBD1,TRBJ2-5,CASSPQGQTQETQYF,TGTGCCAGCTCACCACAGGGACAGACCCAAGAGACCCAGTACTTC